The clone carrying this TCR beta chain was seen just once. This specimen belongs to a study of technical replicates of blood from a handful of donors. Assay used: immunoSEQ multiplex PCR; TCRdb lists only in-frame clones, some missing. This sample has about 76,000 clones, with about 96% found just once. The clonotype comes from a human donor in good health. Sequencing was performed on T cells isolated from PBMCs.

The CDR3 is CASSYQALSSYEQYF. The CDR3 nucleotides are TGTGCCAGCAGTTACCAGGCCCTCTCCTCCTACGAGCAGTACTTC. The genes are TRBV6-5 and TRBJ2-7; D remains ambiguous. The germline V gene has CDR1 MNHEY and CDR2 SVGAGI. The V gene lost 2 bases and the J gene lost 0 bases, with 11 bases spanning the gap. The CDR3 totals 15 residues.